This TCR beta chain was obtained from a study of regulatory T cells in long-lasting Graves disease. Points from the study as a whole: Limited sample numbers may have lowered accuracy. Peripheral blood alone, not thyroid tissue, underwent study.

Building of the TCR beta libraries involved iRepertoire HTBI primers and Arm-PCR of CDR3 regions. Study processing details: Among the samples, 50 to 80 TRBV and some 13 TRBJ segments were identified. MiXCR was run by TCRdb on the multiplex PCR reads, yielding one entry per CDR3 protein. None of the V and J calls come from the authors' own analysis; TCRdb made them. The sample lists about 470,000 distinct CDR3 sequences, less than 25% occurring once. This clonotype was detected once. Its antigen is not known. Looked up from germline, CDR1 is KGHSH and CDR2 is LQKENI. The CDR3 covers 13 residues. Trimming took 5 bases from V and 4 from J, leaving 12 bases between them. Time point here: persistent/refractory GD, antithyroid drugs over 5 years with positive TRAb. RNA from PBMCs was the source of the TCR library.

The sequence derives from a female donor with Graves disease. This material consisted of peripheral blood mononuclear cells (PBMCs), taken when the disease was refractory, from a patient treated with antithyroid drugs. The chain recombines TRBV18 with TRBJ2-7; no reliable D call. CDR3 protein: CASSSLSGYEQYF. The DNA for the CDR3 is TGTGCCAGCTCATCGCTATCAGGTTACGAGCAGTACTTC.